The 24 T cell receptor beta chains in this list originate from one sample, sequenced in a study of cytomegalovirus exposure and HLA in healthy donors. The PCR contained 60 Vbeta and 13 Jbeta primers. The table came from immunoSEQ multiplex PCR; TCRdb's copy has only in-frame clones and leaves some out. The data contain around 190,000 clones, around 77% of them singletons. Sequenced input: PBMCs. The receptors shown here come from a woman in her twenties or thirties in good health and CMV-seronegative.

CDR3 coding DNA: TGTGCCAGCAGCTTAGGCCTAGCGGGTCCCTCCTACAATGAGCAGTTCTTC. Its translation: CASSLGLAGPSYNEQFF. V and J are TRBV7-9 and TRBJ2-1; 8 bases are shared with TRBD2. This CDR3 has 17 amino acids. Germline V gives CDR1 SEHNR, CDR2 FQNEAQ (reference sequence). The V and J ends lost 1 base and 0 bases, in that order; junction bases with no gene match: 5.

The chain links TRBV5-1 to TRBJ2-5; 8 positions match TRBD2. The CDR3 covers 17 residues. V shed 4 bases, J shed 0 bases, and the junction held 11 bases outside the gene matches. Germline V gene sequence: CDR1 SGHRS, CDR2 YFSETQ. The CDR3 DNA sequence: TGCGCCAGCAGCATTGGCCTTTTACTAGCGGACCAAGAGACCCAGTACTTC. It codes for CASSIGLLLADQETQYF.

This chain links TRBV7-2 with TRBJ2-5; no reliable D call. Germline-derived CDR1 and CDR2 are SGHTA and FQGNSA. CDR3 size: 14 residues. V was clipped by 5 bases and J by 3 bases, with 13 bases between them. CDR3 bases: TGTGCCAGCAGCCCAGAGCCGACAAAAGAGACCCAGTACTTC. Encoded protein: CASSPEPTKETQYF.

V usage is TRBV5-1 and J usage is TRBJ2-1; TRBD2 agrees at 8 bases. Germline assignment: CDR1 SGHRS and CDR2 YFSETQ. The CDR3 spans 13 residues. The junction had 1 base not matched to a gene; V was cut back by 4 bases and J by 4 bases. The CDR3 nucleotides read TGCGCCAGCAGCCGGGAGGGATACAATGAGCAGTTCTTC. Protein product: CASSREGYNEQFF.

Only a few counts were recorded for this clone. The CDR3, as DNA: TGTGCCAGTAGTATCTCCGCAGCGGGGGAGCTGTTTTTT. Protein sequence: CASSISAAGELFF. The rearrangement joins TRBV19 to TRBJ2-2; no definite D call. The V end lost 3 bases, the J end lost 8 bases, and 10 bases lay between the germline ends. Germline-derived CDR1 and CDR2 are LNHDA and SQIVND (reference sequence). The CDR3 is made up of 13 amino acids.

This chain's CDR3 is CASSLEGTRTYEQYF. The CDR3 region has the DNA TGCGCCAGCAGCTTGGAAGGGACACGGACCTACGAGCAGTACTTC. The gene calls are TRBV5-1 and TRBJ2-7; a weak D match, TRBD1 (6 bases). CDR3 length equals 15 residues. The V end lost 0 bases, the J end lost 2 bases, and 12 bases lay between the germline ends. CDR1 is SGHRS and CDR2 is YFSETQ in the germline V gene.

The rearrangement links TRBV5-1 to TRBJ1-6, with D perhaps TRBD1 (5 bases). Trimming stripped 0 bases from V and 2 bases from J, with 12 bases between. This CDR3 spans 17 amino acids. Germline CDR1 reads SGHRS; CDR2 reads YFSETQ. CDR3 coding DNA: TGCGCCAGCAGCTTGGAGGGCAGGGCTACCTATAATTCACCCCTCCACTTT. Translation: CASSLEGRATYNSPLHF.

This clone was seen a single time. The J gene is TRBJ1-1, the V gene TRBV5-4; TRBD1 might be the D (6 bases). V dropped 5 bases and J dropped 7 bases, with 21 bases sitting between them. CDR1 is SGHNT, CDR2 YYREEE, per germline (reference sequence). The CDR3 length is 15 residues. CDR3 loop: CASRTGGGDYIEAFF. The CDR3 coding sequence is TGTGCCAGCAGAACAGGAGGGGGGGACTACATTGAAGCTTTCTTT.

J is TRBJ1-1 and V is TRBV28; TRBD1 matches at 7 bases. The CDR3 is made up of 12 amino acids. Germline CDR1 MDHEN, CDR2 SYDVKM. The V and J ends lost 6 bases and 8 bases, in that order; junction bases with no gene match: 6. Here the CDR3 DNA reads TGTGCCAGCAGGTACAGGGGCTGGGAAGCTTTCTTT. Protein product: CASRYRGWEAFF. Using reference TRBV28 and TRBJ1-1 for the parts outside the CDR3, the full variable domain is DVKVTQSSRYLVKRTGEKVFLECVQDMDHENMFWYRQDPGLGLRLIYFSYDVKMKEKGDIPEGYSVSREKKERFSLILESASTNQTSMYLCASRYRGWEAFFGQGTRLTVV.

This clone has a single count. This chain links TRBV6-6 with TRBJ2-7; TRBD2 matches 12 bases. V dropped 6 bases and J dropped 3; count of bases not matched to a gene: 6. This CDR3 has 15 residues. CDR1 MNHNY and CDR2 SVGAGI come from the germline V gene (reference sequence). The DNA of the CDR3 is TGTGCCAGCAGAAGACTAGCGGGGGCCAGCTACGAGCAGTACTTC. Its protein product is CASRRLAGASYEQYF.

This clone has just a few counts. The chain is built from TRBV4-1 and TRBJ1-4; 7 nucleotides agree with TRBD1. The CDR3 totals 14 residues. With V trimmed by 4 bases and J by 8 bases, 7 bases remained unmatched. CDR1 MGHRA and CDR2 YSYEKL come from the germline V gene. The CDR3 DNA reads as TGCGCCAGCAGCCCATCACAGGGGCGGGAAAAACTGTTTTTT. Protein sequence: CASSPSQGREKLFF.

The chain is built from TRBV6-5 and TRBJ1-2; D is perhaps TRBD1 (5 bases). Germline-derived CDR1 and CDR2 are MNHEY and SVGAGI. There are 13 residues in the CDR3. Trimming left V 6 bases short and J 6 bases short, with 14 bases between. The CDR3 loop is CASRVRASHGYTF. In DNA, the CDR3 is TGTGCCAGCAGGGTCAGGGCCTCACATGGCTACACCTTC.

The chain has TRBV19 and TRBJ1-4; 8 positions agree with TRBD1. The V segment lost 6 bases and the J segment 7 bases; nucleotides outside the gene matches: 13. This CDR3 is built from 16 residues. Germline loops: CDR1 LNHDA, CDR2 SQIVND (reference sequence). This CDR3 is CASRSRMTGATEKLFF. CDR3 nucleotide sequence: TGTGCCAGTAGATCCCGTATGACAGGGGCGACTGAAAAACTGTTTTTT.

V usage is TRBV28 and J usage is TRBJ2-5, with 10 bases lining up with TRBD2. CDR1 is MDHEN, CDR2 SYDVKM, per germline. Losses at the gene ends were 6 bases for V and 2 bases for J; bases not matched to a gene: 12. The CDR3 consists of 17 residues. Here the CDR3 reads CASSHNRLAGVQETQYF. CDR3 bases: TGTGCCAGCAGCCACAATCGACTAGCGGGTGTACAAGAGACCCAGTACTTC.

In DNA, the CDR3 is TGTGCCTGGGAGGGACAGACCATGAACACTGAAGCTTTCTTT. The encoded protein is CAWEGQTMNTEAFF. The rearrangement uses TRBV30 and TRBJ1-1, with 7 bases matching TRBD1. Germline loops: CDR1 GTSNPN, CDR2 SVGIG (reference sequence). V shed 5 bases, J shed 0 bases, and the junction held 6 bases outside the gene matches. The CDR3 has 14 residues.

This chain joins TRBV19 and TRBJ1-1; tentatively, D is TRBD1 (5 bases). The CDR3 consists of 12 residues. Germline V gives CDR1 LNHDA, CDR2 SQIVND (reference sequence). The V gene lost 3 bases and the J gene lost 10 bases, with 12 bases spanning the gap. CDR3 in amino acids: CASSIGASGAFF. CDR3 sequence (DNA): TGTGCCAGTAGTATTGGGGCGTCCGGAGCTTTCTTT.

The V call is TRBV7-9, the J call TRBJ2-1; D may be TRBD2 (7 bases). Germline-derived CDR1 and CDR2 are SEHNR and FQNEAQ (reference sequence). V lost 7 bases and J lost 10, with 20 bases in between. This CDR3 region has 14 residues. CDR3 bases: TGTGCCAGCACCCCCCCCGGGGGGCTAGGAGAGCAGTTCTTC. Translated, it gives CASTPPGGLGEQFF. The full variable domain, in which reference TRBV7-9 and TRBJ2-1 provide the parts outside the CDR3, is DTGVSQNPRHKITKRGQNVTFRCDPISEHNRLYWYRQTLGQGPEFLTYFQNEAQLEKSRLLSDRFSAERPKGSFSTLEIQRTEQGDSAMYLCASTPPGGLGEQFFGPGTRLTVL.

J is TRBJ2-2 and V is TRBV6-1, with TRBD2 identical over 7 bases. The germline CDR1 and CDR2 sequences are MNHNS and SASEGT. This CDR3 is 14 amino acids long. The V and J ends lost 4 bases and 6 bases, in that order; junction bases with no gene match: 5. CDR3 region: CASSAPLAAGELFF. CDR3 nucleotides: TGTGCCAGCAGTGCCCCCCTAGCGGCCGGGGAGCTGTTTTTT.

This chain connects TRBV7-2 to TRBJ2-7; D is perhaps TRBD2 (6 bases). CDR1 is SGHTA and CDR2 is FQGNSA in the germline V gene. This CDR3 comprises 13 residues. Trimming cost V 0 bases and J 6 bases, with 9 bases left between them. The CDR3 DNA reads as TGTGCCAGCAGCTTAGCTCGGGGGACCGAGCAGTACTTC. Its protein product is CASSLARGTEQYF.

The chain links TRBV7-2 to TRBJ1-6, with D possibly matching TRBD1 (6 bases). CDR1 is SGHTA, CDR2 FQGNSA, per germline. CDR3 length: 15 residues. V was cut by 6 bases and J by 6 bases, with 15 bases left in between. As DNA, the CDR3 is TGTGCCAGCAGGACCGGGACAACCATTAATTCACCCCTCCACTTT. It yields the protein CASRTGTTINSPLHF.

The CDR3, as DNA: TGCGCCAGCAGCTTGATGGGGGGAGAGCAGTACTTC. It encodes CASSLMGGEQYF. This chain uses TRBV5-1 with TRBJ2-7; a possible D gene is TRBD2 (6 bases). Germline CDR1 and CDR2: SGHRS and YFSETQ. The length of the CDR3 is 12 residues. The V end was cut by 1 base, the J end by 7 bases, with 9 bases between.

This chain joins TRBV7-3 and TRBJ1-1; 8 bases fit TRBD1. J gave up 1 base and V 8 bases, and 0 bases lay outside the gene matches. The CDR3 is 12 residues long. Germline V gene data show CDR1 as SGHTA and CDR2 as FQGTGA. The CDR3 spells CASGQGNTEAFF. CDR3 bases: TGTGCCAGCGGACAGGGGAACACTGAAGCTTTCTTT. The whole variable domain, filled in from reference TRBV7-3 and TRBJ1-1, reads GAGVSQTPSNKVTEKGKYVELRCDPISGHTALYWYRQSLGQGPEFLIYFQGTGAADDSGLPNDRFFAVRPEGSVSTLKIQRTERGDSAVYLCASGQGNTEAFFGQGTRLTVV.

V and J are TRBV6-1 and TRBJ2-1; 9 nucleotides agree with TRBD2. The CDR3 has 11 amino acids. Trimming removed 10 bases from V and 8 bases from J; junction bases left unmatched: 3. Germline V lookup: CDR1 MNHNS, CDR2 SASEGT. The CDR3 sequence: CATGTSYEQFF. In nucleotides, the CDR3 is TGTGCCACGGGGACTAGCTATGAGCAGTTCTTC.

The chain recombines TRBV27 with TRBJ2-1, with D tentatively TRBD1 (6 bases). The ends were cut back, 8 bases at V and 1 base at J, with 12 bases in the middle. Germline V gene data show CDR1 as MNHEY and CDR2 as SMNVEV (reference sequence). The CDR3 consists of 14 residues. The CDR3 bases are TGTGCCAGCTGCCAACAGGGTTCCTACAATGAGCAGTTCTTC. It is translated as CASCQQGSYNEQFF.